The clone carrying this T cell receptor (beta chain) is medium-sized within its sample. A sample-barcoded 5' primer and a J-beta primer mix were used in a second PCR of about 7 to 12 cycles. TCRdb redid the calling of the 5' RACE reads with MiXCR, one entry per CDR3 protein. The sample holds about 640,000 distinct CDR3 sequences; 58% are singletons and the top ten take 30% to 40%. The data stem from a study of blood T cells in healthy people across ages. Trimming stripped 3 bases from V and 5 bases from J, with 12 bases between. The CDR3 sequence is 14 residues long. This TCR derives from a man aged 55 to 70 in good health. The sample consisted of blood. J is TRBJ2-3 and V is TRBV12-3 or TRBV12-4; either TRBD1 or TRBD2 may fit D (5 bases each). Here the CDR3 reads CASSFRGAGDTQYF. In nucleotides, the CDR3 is TGTGCCAGCAGTTTTAGAGGGGCCGGAGATACGCAGTATTTT.